This T cell receptor beta chain was identified in a study of cytomegalovirus exposure and HLA in healthy donors. Study-wide findings and caveats: Among CMV-associated TCR beta chains, most appeared HLA-restricted in a later analysis.

With regard to this clone: The antigen remains undetermined.

The CDR3 has 13 amino acids. V lost 6 bases and J 2 bases, leaving 8 bases between the germline ends. Germline V CDR1 and CDR2: LNHDA, SQIVND (reference sequence). A multiplex PCR was run with 60 Vbeta primers and 13 Jbeta primers. TCRdb's table, derived via immunoSEQ multiplex PCR, lists solely in-frame clones and lacks some. Of tens of thousands of clones in the sample, 60% to 80% were seen once. Input material: PBMCs. The clonotype comes from a woman in her thirties or forties in good health and CMV-seropositive. The chain has TRBV19 and TRBJ1-3; no definite D call. DNA of the CDR3: TGTGCCAGTAGCGGGTCCACTGGAAACACCATATATTTT. This encodes CASSGSTGNTIYF. The full variable domain, with the rest looked up from reference TRBV19 and TRBJ1-3, is DGGITQSPKYLFRKEGQNVTLSCEQNLNHDAMYWYRQDPGQGLRLIYYSQIVNDFQKGDIAEGYSVSREKKESFPLTVTSAQKNPTAFYLCASSGSTGNTIYFGEGSWLTVV.